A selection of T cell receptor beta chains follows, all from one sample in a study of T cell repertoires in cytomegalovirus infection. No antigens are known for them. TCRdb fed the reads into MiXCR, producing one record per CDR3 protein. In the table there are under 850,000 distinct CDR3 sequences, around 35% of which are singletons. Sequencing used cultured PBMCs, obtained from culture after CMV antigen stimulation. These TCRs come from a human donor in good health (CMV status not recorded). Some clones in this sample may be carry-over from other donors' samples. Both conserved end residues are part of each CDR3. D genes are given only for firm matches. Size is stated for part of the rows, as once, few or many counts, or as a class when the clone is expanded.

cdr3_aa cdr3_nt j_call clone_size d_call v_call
CASSSTEGAALGNTIYF TGTGCCAGCAGCTCCACCGAGGGGGCTGCGTTAGGAAACACCATATATTTT TRBJ1-3 many TRBD1 TRBV7-6
CASGLAPLGSVGYEQYF TGTGCTAGTGGTTTGGCCCCACTAGGGTCAGTCGGCTACGAGCAGTACTTC TRBJ2-7 few NA TRBV12-5
CASSRRDRGAEAFF TGTGCCAGCAGTCGAAGGGACAGGGGCGCAGAAGCTTTCTTT TRBJ1-1 few TRBD1 TRBV2
CASSSTVPYAEQYF TGTGCCAGCAGCTCGACAGTTCCGTACGCCGAGCAGTACTTC TRBJ2-7 NA NA TRBV7-9
CASSDRDRGYEQFF TGTGCCAGCAGTGACCGGGACAGGGGTTATGAGCAGTTCTTC TRBJ2-1 NA TRBD1 TRBV6-1
CSARKAAGKDTQYF TGCAGTGCTAGAAAGGCGGCAGGGAAGGATACGCAGTATTTT TRBJ2-3 NA NA TRBV20-1
CASSEDRSYNEQFF TGCGCCAGCAGCGAGGACAGGTCCTACAATGAGCAGTTCTTC TRBJ2-1 NA TRBD1 TRBV5-1
CASSLKLGGELFF TGTGCCAGCAGCTTAAAGCTGGGCGGGGAGCTGTTTTTT TRBJ2-2 few NA TRBV7-9
CASSSRTGQGYNKQFF TGTGCCAGCAGCTCGCGGACGGGACAGGGCTACAATAAGCAGTTCTTC TRBJ2-1 NA TRBD1 TRBV7-1
CASSQGFGAGEGANEQFF TGCGCCAGCAGCCAGGGGTTCGGAGCGGGAGAGGGGGCCAATGAGCAGTTCTTC TRBJ2-1 NA NA TRBV4-1
CASSEWNTEAFF TGTGCCAGCAGCGAATGGAACACTGAAGCTTTCTTT TRBJ1-1 NA NA TRBV7-6
CASSQDGNTIYF TGCGCCAGCAGCCAAGATGGAAACACCATATATTTT TRBJ1-3 NA NA TRBV4-1
CASSPSQFGTDTQYF TGTGCCAGCAGCCCCTCCCAGTTCGGCACAGATACGCAGTATTTT TRBJ2-3 NA NA TRBV5-6
CASSLAWDTQYF TGTGCCAGCAGCCTGGCGTGGGATACGCAGTATTTT TRBJ2-3 NA NA TRBV5-6
CASSPRTGTDSPLHF TGTGCCAGCAGCCCCCGGACAGGGACGGACTCACCCCTCCACTTT TRBJ1-6 many TRBD1 TRBV7-6
CASSLGTLSVNTEAFF TGTGCCAGCAGCTTAGGGACATTGTCCGTGAACACTGAAGCTTTCTTT TRBJ1-1 many NA TRBV7-8
CAISDPLVAGGSYQETQYF TGTGCCATCAGTGACCCCTTGGTGGCGGGGGGATCGTACCAAGAGACCCAGTACTTC TRBJ2-5 few TRBD2 TRBV10-3
CASSIDLAAIGNIQYF TGTGCCAGTAGTATTGATCTAGCGGCGATAGGAAACATTCAGTACTTC TRBJ2-4 NA TRBD2 TRBV19
CASSRAYSGANVLTF TGTGCCAGCTCCAGGGCATACTCTGGGGCCAACGTCCTGACTTTC TRBJ2-6 NA NA TRBV6-6
CASSRSEGHNEQFF TGTGCCAGCAGCCGGTCTGAGGGGCATAATGAGCAGTTCTTC TRBJ2-1 few NA TRBV3-1
CATSRGRLSGSNTGELFF TGTGCCACCAGCAGAGGACGGCTTAGCGGGTCCAACACCGGGGAGCTGTTTTTT TRBJ2-2 NA TRBD2 TRBV15
CASRGGRGTAWGTDTQYF TGTGCCAGCAGGGGAGGTCGCGGCACCGCATGGGGCACAGATACGCAGTATTTT TRBJ2-3 many NA TRBV7-2
CASSATIHSGNTIYF TGTGCCAGCAGCGCAACAATACACTCTGGAAACACCATATATTTT TRBJ1-3 NA NA TRBV9
CASSDSVFYGYTF TGTGCCAGCAGCGATTCCGTATTCTATGGCTACACCTTC TRBJ1-2 NA NA TRBV7-9
CASGTPRRGRNTDTQYF TGTGCCAGCGGTACACCCCGGCGCGGGCGAAACACAGATACGCAGTATTTT TRBJ2-3 NA NA TRBV6-5
CASSLRTGGAEETRYF TGTGCCAGCAGCCTGCGGACAGGGGGCGCGGAGGAGACCCGGTACTTC TRBJ2-5 NA TRBD1 TRBV7-7
CASSKPGGSHSYNEQFF TGTGCCAGCAGCAAGCCCGGTGGCTCCCACTCCTACAATGAGCAGTTCTTC TRBJ2-1 few NA TRBV7-9
CASSFRSYNEQFF TGTGCCAGCAGCTTCCGATCCTACAATGAGCAGTTCTTC TRBJ2-1 many NA TRBV6-2/TRBV6-3
CASSQERASGRGELFF TGCGCCAGCAGCCAAGAAAGGGCTAGCGGGAGAGGGGAGCTGTTTTTT TRBJ2-2 NA TRBD2 TRBV4-1
CASNLRDRGIEQYF TGCGCCAGCAACCTGCGAGACAGGGGGATCGAGCAGTACTTC TRBJ2-7 few TRBD1 TRBV5-1
CASKQGPSYEQYF TGTGCCAGCAAACAGGGGCCTTCCTACGAGCAGTACTTC TRBJ2-7 NA TRBD1 TRBV2
CASSQIRGRNHNEQFF TGTGCCAGCAGCCAAATCCGGGGGCGTAATCACAATGAGCAGTTCTTC TRBJ2-1 NA NA TRBV14
CASSIGDASSYEQYF TGTGCCAGCAGCATAGGGGACGCGAGCTCCTACGAGCAGTACTTC TRBJ2-7 few NA TRBV7-6
CASSRGRKGKANYGYTF TGCGCCAGCAGCCGTGGTCGAAAGGGGAAAGCTAACTATGGCTACACCTTC TRBJ1-2 NA NA TRBV4-1
CASSESGAIYDEQYF TGTGCCAGCAGTGAAAGCGGGGCGATATACGACGAGCAGTACTTC TRBJ2-7 NA TRBD2 TRBV2
CASSNGFNSPLHF TGTGCCAGCAGTAACGGGTTCAATTCACCCCTCCACTTT TRBJ1-6 few NA TRBV12-3/TRBV12-4
CASSEGADEKLFF TGTGCCAGCAGTGAGGGGGCCGATGAAAAACTGTTTTTT TRBJ1-4 few NA TRBV2
CASSLYRAFGEKLFF TGTGCCAGCAGTTTATACCGGGCTTTTGGTGAAAAACTGTTTTTT TRBJ1-4 NA NA TRBV27
CASSQGGFADEQFF TGTGCCAGCAGCCAGGGGGGCTTCGCCGATGAGCAGTTCTTC TRBJ2-1 few NA TRBV4-2
CSARMDRDEDYGYTF TGCAGTGCTAGAATGGACAGGGATGAGGACTATGGCTACACCTTC TRBJ1-2 NA TRBD1 TRBV20-1
CATRERELSYNEQFF TGTGCCACGAGGGAGCGGGAGCTATCCTACAATGAGCAGTTCTTC TRBJ2-1 NA TRBD2 TRBV6-5
CASSLTRLETQYF TGTGCCAGCAGTTTAACCAGGCTAGAGACCCAGTACTTC TRBJ2-5 NA NA TRBV27
CSARALLAGGRNEQFF TGCAGTGCTAGAGCACTACTAGCGGGGGGGCGAAATGAGCAGTTCTTC TRBJ2-1 few TRBD2 TRBV20-1
CSVRTDGRGDTQYF TGCAGTGTACGGACCGACGGCAGGGGAGATACGCAGTATTTT TRBJ2-3 NA NA TRBV20-1
CASSLGLMDSPNEKLFF TGTGCCAGCAGCTTGGGATTAATGGACAGTCCTAATGAAAAACTGTTTTTT TRBJ1-4 NA NA TRBV11-2
CASSLLRELQETQYF TGTGCCAGCAGCTTATTACGGGAGTTACAAGAGACCCAGTACTTC TRBJ2-5 many NA TRBV7-6
CASSQGEGGPYEQYF TGCGCCAGCAGCCAAGGTGAGGGAGGGCCCTACGAGCAGTACTTC TRBJ2-7 NA TRBD2 TRBV4-3
CASSLVSGQGADTQYF TGTGCCAGCAGCTTAGTATCAGGACAGGGGGCAGATACGCAGTATTTT TRBJ2-3 many TRBD1 TRBV7-2
CSVDRYGYTF TGCAGCGTTGATAGATATGGCTACACCTTC TRBJ1-2 NA NA TRBV29-1
CASSIRDRGRGYTF TGTGCCAGCAGCATCCGGGACAGGGGACGGGGCTACACCTTC TRBJ1-2 NA TRBD1 TRBV5-4
CASSPVGTGENTIYF TGTGCCAGCAGCCCCGTTGGGACAGGGGAAAACACCATATATTTT TRBJ1-3 NA TRBD1 TRBV12-3/TRBV12-4
CARAPGHVSQETQYF TGTGCCAGAGCTCCGGGCCACGTCTCCCAAGAGACCCAGTACTTC TRBJ2-5 NA NA TRBV19
CASSDPGRGITEAFF TGTGCCAGCAGTGATCCGGGCAGGGGGATCACTGAAGCTTTCTTT TRBJ1-1 NA TRBD1 TRBV7-9